A selection of T cell receptor beta chains follows, all from one sample in a study of identical twins. TCRdb reanalysed the 5' RACE reads using MiXCR and keeps one entry per CDR3 protein. The table shows fewer than 550,000 distinct CDR3 sequences, with nearly 15% occurring only once. The data also belong to a second study, concerning yellow fever vaccine responses in identical twins.

The sample was CD4+ T cells sorted from blood. These receptors were collected from a woman younger than 30 in good health. Both conserved end residues are part of each CDR3. Each record gives: CDR3 length, J gene, D gene, clone size, V gene, CDR3 protein, CDR3 DNA. D genes are given only for firm matches. Size tells how often a clone was seen (once, few, many) or the class of an expanded clone, and some rows leave it out.

len: 13
j_gene: TRBJ2-1
d_gene: .
abundance: few
v_gene: TRBV28
CDR3aa: CASSSQPNNEQFF
CDR3nt: TGTGCCAGCAGTTCCCAACCGAACAATGAGCAGTTCTTC

len: 14
j_gene: TRBJ2-7
d_gene: .
abundance: few
v_gene: TRBV10-3
CDR3aa: CAISESGQSYEQYF
CDR3nt: TGTGCCATCAGTGAGTCCGGACAGTCCTACGAGCAGTACTTC

len: 13
j_gene: TRBJ2-3
d_gene: .
abundance: few
v_gene: TRBV5-8
CDR3aa: CASSPPGGDTQYF
CDR3nt: TGTGCCAGCAGCCCTCCCGGGGGCGATACGCAGTATTTT

len: 15
j_gene: TRBJ1-2
d_gene: .
abundance: .
v_gene: TRBV4-1
CDR3aa: CASSQPTGGASGYTF
CDR3nt: TGCGCCAGCAGCCAACCAACGGGGGGCGCATCTGGCTACACCTTC

len: 15
j_gene: TRBJ2-1
d_gene: TRBD1
abundance: few
v_gene: TRBV10-3
CDR3aa: CAISQTGGAGNEQFF
CDR3nt: TGTGCCATCAGTCAGACAGGGGGCGCGGGAAATGAGCAGTTCTTC

len: 14
j_gene: TRBJ1-5
d_gene: .
abundance: .
v_gene: TRBV3-1
CDR3aa: CASSQDWSNQPQHF
CDR3nt: TGTGCCAGCAGCCAAGATTGGAGTAATCAGCCCCAGCATTTT

len: 14
j_gene: TRBJ2-6
d_gene: .
abundance: .
v_gene: TRBV28
CDR3aa: CASSRPSGANVLTF
CDR3nt: TGTGCCAGCAGCCGCCCCTCTGGGGCCAACGTCCTGACTTTC

len: 15
j_gene: TRBJ2-4
d_gene: .
abundance: .
v_gene: TRBV18
CDR3aa: CASSAQGVAKNIQYF
CDR3nt: TGTGCCAGCTCAGCCCAGGGTGTTGCCAAAAACATTCAGTACTTC

len: 15
j_gene: TRBJ2-1
d_gene: .
abundance: .
v_gene: TRBV11-2
CDR3aa: CASSLAGDPRDEQFF
CDR3nt: TGTGCCAGCAGCTTAGCCGGGGATCCCAGGGATGAGCAGTTCTTC

len: 18
j_gene: TRBJ2-1
d_gene: TRBD2
abundance: few
v_gene: TRBV12-3/TRBV12-4
CDR3aa: CASSSRKLAGPQGNEQFF
CDR3nt: TGTGCCAGCAGTTCACGGAAACTAGCGGGGCCGCAGGGCAATGAGCAGTTCTTC

len: 15
j_gene: TRBJ2-1
d_gene: TRBD2
abundance: few
v_gene: TRBV12-3/TRBV12-4
CDR3aa: CASNLGLAGDYEQFF
CDR3nt: TGTGCCAGCAATCTAGGACTAGCGGGAGACTATGAGCAGTTCTTC

len: 16
j_gene: TRBJ2-5
d_gene: TRBD2
abundance: .
v_gene: TRBV10-3
CDR3aa: CAISELSGLFQETQYF
CDR3nt: TGTGCCATCAGTGAGCTTAGCGGGCTCTTCCAAGAGACCCAGTACTTC

len: 12
j_gene: TRBJ2-1
d_gene: .
abundance: few
v_gene: TRBV28
CDR3aa: CASSTQTGEQFF
CDR3nt: TGTGCCAGCAGTACCCAAACAGGGGAGCAGTTCTTC

len: 15
j_gene: TRBJ2-5
d_gene: TRBD2
abundance: .
v_gene: TRBV20-1
CDR3aa: CSARDYRGVQETQYF
CDR3nt: TGCAGTGCTAGAGATTACCGGGGGGTTCAAGAGACCCAGTACTTC

len: 15
j_gene: TRBJ2-3
d_gene: TRBD1
abundance: once
v_gene: TRBV14
CDR3aa: CASSRDRVVTDTQYF
CDR3nt: TGTGCCAGCAGCCGGGACAGGGTTGTCACAGATACGCAGTATTTT

len: 12
j_gene: TRBJ2-1
d_gene: TRBD1
abundance: .
v_gene: TRBV29-1
CDR3aa: CSRQGENNEQFF
CDR3nt: TGCAGTCGACAGGGGGAAAACAATGAGCAGTTCTTC

len: 18
j_gene: TRBJ2-3
d_gene: TRBD2
abundance: many
v_gene: TRBV4-1
CDR3aa: CASSQDRGTSGSTDTQYF
CDR3nt: TGCGCCAGCAGCCAAGATCGGGGGACTAGCGGGAGCACAGATACGCAGTATTTT

len: 15
j_gene: TRBJ2-7
d_gene: .
abundance: few
v_gene: TRBV20-1
CDR3aa: CSATPVQKRSYEQYF
CDR3nt: TGCAGTGCTACCCCGGTTCAGAAAAGGTCGTACGAGCAGTACTTC

len: 13
j_gene: TRBJ1-2
d_gene: .
abundance: .
v_gene: TRBV6-2/TRBV6-3
CDR3aa: CASSLTGPYGYTF
CDR3nt: TGTGCCAGCAGCCTTACAGGGCCCTATGGCTACACCTTC

len: 18
j_gene: TRBJ2-1
d_gene: .
abundance: few
v_gene: TRBV5-1
CDR3aa: CASSLIVLRDWSRNEQFF
CDR3nt: TGCGCCAGCAGCTTGATTGTTCTGCGGGACTGGAGCAGAAATGAGCAGTTCTTC

len: 15
j_gene: TRBJ2-4
d_gene: .
abundance: few
v_gene: TRBV4-1
CDR3aa: CASSQVSAGQDIQYF
CDR3nt: TGCGCCAGCAGCCAAGTATCGGCGGGGCAAGACATTCAGTACTTC

len: 15
j_gene: TRBJ1-1
d_gene: .
abundance: .
v_gene: TRBV11-2
CDR3aa: CASSLVWGTNTEAFF
CDR3nt: TGTGCCAGCAGCTTAGTATGGGGAACCAACACTGAAGCTTTCTTT

len: 14
j_gene: TRBJ2-1
d_gene: .
abundance: .
v_gene: TRBV14
CDR3aa: CASSGGALYNEQFF
CDR3nt: TGTGCCAGCAGCGGCGGGGCACTTTACAATGAGCAGTTCTTC

len: 15
j_gene: TRBJ2-7
d_gene: .
abundance: few
v_gene: TRBV12-3/TRBV12-4
CDR3aa: CASSLMGTRVVEQYF
CDR3nt: TGTGCCAGCAGTTTGATGGGGACCCGAGTGGTCGAGCAGTACTTC

len: 14
j_gene: TRBJ1-6
d_gene: .
abundance: few
v_gene: TRBV20-1
CDR3aa: CSASNGAANSPLHF
CDR3nt: TGCAGTGCTAGTAACGGTGCCGCCAATTCACCCCTCCACTTT

len: 20
j_gene: TRBJ2-2
d_gene: .
abundance: .
v_gene: TRBV3-1
CDR3aa: CASSGAWGAITGYLTGELFF
CDR3nt: TGTGCCAGCAGCGGTGCCTGGGGTGCTATCACAGGGTATCTCACCGGGGAGCTGTTTTTT

len: 13
j_gene: TRBJ1-1
d_gene: .
abundance: .
v_gene: TRBV6-6
CDR3aa: CASRMTGNTEAFF
CDR3nt: TGTGCCAGCCGCATGACAGGGAACACTGAAGCTTTCTTT

len: 14
j_gene: TRBJ1-1
d_gene: .
abundance: .
v_gene: TRBV6-1
CDR3aa: CASSFVGASREAFF
CDR3nt: TGTGCCAGCAGCTTCGTGGGGGCCTCCCGAGAAGCTTTCTTT

len: 15
j_gene: TRBJ2-5
d_gene: .
abundance: .
v_gene: TRBV24-1
CDR3aa: CATSDPGTHQETQYF
CDR3nt: TGTGCCACCAGTGATCCCGGGACACATCAAGAGACCCAGTACTTC

len: 15
j_gene: TRBJ1-4
d_gene: .
abundance: few
v_gene: TRBV2
CDR3aa: CASSEGYPTNEKLFF
CDR3nt: TGTGCCAGCAGTGAAGGGTATCCAACTAATGAAAAACTGTTTTTT

len: 16
j_gene: TRBJ2-2
d_gene: .
abundance: .
v_gene: TRBV7-6
CDR3aa: CASSLEGTPKTGELFF
CDR3nt: TGTGCCAGCAGCTTGGAAGGGACACCTAAGACCGGGGAGCTGTTTTTT

len: 13
j_gene: TRBJ1-6
d_gene: TRBD1
abundance: few
v_gene: TRBV2
CDR3aa: CASRGQGDSPLHF
CDR3nt: TGTGCCAGCAGAGGACAGGGGGATTCACCCCTCCACTTT

len: 16
j_gene: TRBJ2-7
d_gene: TRBD2
abundance: .
v_gene: TRBV12-3/TRBV12-4
CDR3aa: CASSFMTSGSSYEQYF
CDR3nt: TGTGCCAGCAGTTTTATGACTAGCGGGAGTTCATACGAGCAGTACTTC

len: 13
j_gene: TRBJ2-7
d_gene: .
abundance: .
v_gene: TRBV24-1
CDR3aa: CATSDSSSYEQYF
CDR3nt: TGTGCCACCAGTGACAGTTCTTCCTACGAGCAGTACTTC

len: 18
j_gene: TRBJ1-1
d_gene: TRBD1
abundance: .
v_gene: TRBV20-1
CDR3aa: CSARVLPGQEVLNTEAFF
CDR3nt: TGCAGTGCTAGAGTCTTGCCGGGACAGGAGGTCTTGAACACTGAAGCTTTCTTT

len: 15
j_gene: TRBJ2-7
d_gene: TRBD2
abundance: many
v_gene: TRBV4-1
CDR3aa: CASSQGLAGAYEQYF
CDR3nt: TGTGCCAGCAGTCAAGGACTAGCGGGAGCCTACGAGCAGTACTTC

len: 16
j_gene: TRBJ2-7
d_gene: .
abundance: .
v_gene: TRBV27
CDR3aa: CASSFVRGGPLREQYF
CDR3nt: TGTGCCAGCAGTTTCGTGCGCGGCGGACCCCTTCGAGAGCAGTACTTC

len: 15
j_gene: TRBJ1-5
d_gene: .
abundance: .
v_gene: TRBV11-2
CDR3aa: CASSRTTNSNQPQHF
CDR3nt: TGTGCCAGCAGCCGGACAACAAATAGCAATCAGCCCCAGCATTTT

len: 18
j_gene: TRBJ1-1
d_gene: TRBD1
abundance: .
v_gene: TRBV6-2/TRBV6-3
CDR3aa: CASTIQGAFVMVNTEAFF
CDR3nt: TGTGCCAGCACTATACAGGGGGCATTTGTGATGGTGAACACTGAAGCTTTCTTT

len: 13
j_gene: TRBJ2-7
d_gene: .
abundance: .
v_gene: TRBV27
CDR3aa: CACAGIPPHEQYF
CDR3nt: TGTGCCTGTGCAGGGATACCCCCCCACGAGCAGTACTTC

len: 14
j_gene: TRBJ1-5
d_gene: TRBD1
abundance: .
v_gene: TRBV20-1
CDR3aa: CSARGQASNQPQHF
CDR3nt: TGCAGTGCCAGGGGGCAGGCTAGCAATCAGCCCCAGCATTTT

len: 15
j_gene: TRBJ1-2
d_gene: .
abundance: .
v_gene: TRBV20-1
CDR3aa: CSAQPGLAGPYGYTF
CDR3nt: TGCAGTGCCCAACCGGGCCTCGCCGGGCCTTATGGCTACACCTTC

len: 14
j_gene: TRBJ2-3
d_gene: TRBD1
abundance: few
v_gene: TRBV9
CDR3aa: CASQRTGGTDTQYF
CDR3nt: TGTGCCAGCCAAAGGACAGGAGGCACAGATACGCAGTATTTT

len: 16
j_gene: TRBJ2-5
d_gene: .
abundance: .
v_gene: TRBV5-1
CDR3aa: CASSYSTQGSLETQYF
CDR3nt: TGCGCCAGCAGCTACTCCACACAGGGTTCTCTGGAGACCCAGTACTTC

len: 14
j_gene: TRBJ2-7
d_gene: TRBD2
abundance: once
v_gene: TRBV5-5
CDR3aa: CASSSGGGGYEQYF
CDR3nt: TGTGCCAGCAGCTCGGGGGGGGGCGGCTACGAGCAGTACTTC

len: 16
j_gene: TRBJ2-7
d_gene: TRBD2
abundance: .
v_gene: TRBV6-5
CDR3aa: CASSYSLAGGPYEQYF
CDR3nt: TGTGCCAGCAGTTACTCGTTGGCGGGAGGGCCGTACGAGCAGTACTTC

len: 14
j_gene: TRBJ1-1
d_gene: TRBD1
abundance: few
v_gene: TRBV10-3
CDR3aa: CAINPRGPNAEAFF
CDR3nt: TGTGCCATCAATCCCAGGGGGCCCAACGCTGAAGCTTTCTTT

len: 15
j_gene: TRBJ1-1
d_gene: TRBD1
abundance: few
v_gene: TRBV4-1
CDR3aa: CASSQDRTGATEAFF
CDR3nt: TGCGCCAGCAGCCAAGATCGAACAGGGGCCACTGAAGCTTTCTTT